The entry below gives a single T cell receptor (beta chain) sequence along with its context. Its antigen remains unidentified. Germline V gene lookup returns CDR1 DFQATT and CDR2 SNEGSKA (reference sequence). The CDR3 runs 15 residues. V was pared by 0 bases and J by 7 bases, with 16 bases between. Time point given: newly diagnosed GD, antithyroid drugs for less than 3 months. Researchers made the TCR library from RNA that was extracted from PBMCs. This specimen belongs to a study of regulatory T cells in long-lasting Graves disease. Study-level information: Graves' patients with a new diagnosis had received antithyroid drugs under 3 months. General study findings and limits: Whereas new patients shared roughly 910 public clonotypes, persistent patients shared more, at about 2,700. Persistent disease preferred TRBV28, TRBJ1-2 and TRBJ2-5.

CDR3 regions were amplified by Arm-PCR using iRepertoire HTBI primers to build TCR beta libraries. TCRdb reprocessed the multiplex PCR reads with MiXCR, giving one entry per CDR3 protein. The data contain around 400,000 distinct CDR3 sequences, approximately 12% of them singletons. The same data also contributed to another study, on T cells in Graves' hyperthyroidism and ophthalmopathy.

Sample: peripheral blood mononuclear cells (PBMCs), taken at new diagnosis, from a patient treated with antithyroid drugs. The genes are TRBV20-1 and TRBJ1-5; D is undetermined. This TCR derives from a young woman with Graves disease. CDR3 DNA sequence: TGCAGTGCTAGAGATCTCACCCAAACCCGGCAGCCCCAGCATTTT. Protein: CSARDLTQTRQPQHF.